The TCR beta chain under discussion was sequenced for a study of preoperative IRX-2 immunotherapy in early breast cancer. Treatment given: preoperative locoregional IRX-2 cytokine immunotherapy. Preoperative locoregional IRX-2 cytokine immunotherapy was tested in the phase Ib source study. The germline gives CDR1 SGHTA, CDR2 FQGNSA. V shed 5 bases, J shed 5 bases, and the junction held 5 bases outside the gene matches. The CDR3 is 13 amino acids. TCRdb's table, derived via immunoSEQ multiplex PCR, lists solely in-frame clones and lacks some. Of 20,000 to 30,000 clones listed, about 75% are singletons.

The chain carries TRBV7-2 and TRBJ2-5; 7 bases agree with TRBD1. The receptor was isolated from a human donor with breast cancer. Sequencing was performed on lymph node tissue, taken after IRX-2 immunotherapy. The CDR3 region is CASSRDREETQYF. The CDR3 DNA reads as TGTGCCAGCAGCCGCGACAGGGAGGAGACCCAGTACTTC.